Described below is a single TCR beta chain sequence and its context. Its antigen is undetermined. The sample belongs to a study of regulatory and conventional T cells in RAG deficiency. Blood CD4+ CD25-low CD127-high conventional T cells supplied the genomic DNA template. With V trimmed by 0 bases and J by 2 bases, 17 bases remained unmatched. CDR3 size: 19 residues. Per germline, CDR1 SGHRS and CDR2 YFSETQ. General study points: Omenn CD25-high CD127-low cells may be activated cells, not true Tregs. Control T-cell subsets had markedly higher Shannon entropy and lower Simpson indices than RAG-deficient patients.

TCRdb's copy holds only in-frame clones and misses some; the assay was immunoSEQ multiplex PCR. The sample records tens of thousands of clones, roughly 96% being singletons. A further study also used this sample, focusing on regulatory T cells. That work adds: The primer mix had 52 TRBV and 13 TRBJ primers.

The chain recombines TRBV5-1 with TRBJ2-7; 7 bases map to TRBD1. The material sequenced was CD25- CD4+ T cells sorted from blood. The clonotype was recovered from a human donor in good health. The CDR3 DNA reads as TGCGCCAGCAGCTTGGACCCCCCTCCGGACAGGTGGATAACCTACGAGCAGTACTTC. This translates into CASSLDPPPDRWITYEQYF.